This T cell receptor (beta chain) was sequenced for a study of T cells in Graves' hyperthyroidism and ophthalmopathy (dated by TCRdb to between 2017 and 2020). General notes on the study: Peripheral blood samples were taken at the time of initial diagnosis, prior to any treatment. TCR V-J signatures able to tell the groups apart were searched for in a discovery cohort of 95 or so patients, of whom about 40 had Graves' ophthalmopathy and roughly 59 had stable Graves' hyperthyroidism. After sampling, hyperthyroidism patients received methimazole starting at 30 mg daily, and ophthalmopathy patients received high-dose intravenous methylprednisolone. According to the paper, TCR Vbeta CDR3 sequencing was carried out on approximately 140 peripheral blood samples, which came from some 41 ophthalmopathy, under 80 hyperthyroidism and around 17 progressor patients. Whether ophthalmopathy could be predicted prospectively was tested in an independent validation cohort made up of about 20 hyperthyroidism patients plus 17 patients who later progressed to ophthalmopathy. The 90 or so discovery patients were randomly split 7:3 into training and test sets. Thyroid tissue and blood T-cell repertoires from six Graves' hyperthyroidism patients were also compared in the study.

TCR beta CDR3 regions were amplified from RNA transcripts. For the first round of RT-PCR on the TCR CDR3, the HTBI primer set was used together with the Qiagen OneStep RT-PCR kit. Libraries were constructed in a second round of multiplex PCR, after which size selection and purification were performed. Libraries were sequenced paired-end with 100 bp reads on an Illumina HiSeq2000. Concerning the study's data processing: Raw data were processed with SOAPnuke, discarding reads with adapters, uncalled bases, mean Phred below 15, or no exact constant-primer or identifier match. High-quality paired reads were merged with COPE v1.2.5, and unique nucleotide sequences were defined as clonotypes. MiTCR v1.1 was used to align the clonotypes against IMGT TRBV, TRBD and TRBJ reference segments. Only V-J combinations with frequency above 0.0001, covering 99% to 99.2% of repertoires, were analysed. A TCS score was defined as the ratio of F50 (clonal expansion) to E x V (chaos), with BLOSUM62-based TCRdist applied between CDR3 peptides within each V-J. Welch's t-statistics and random forest reduced 500 to 550 V-J features to 13, which were used in a naive Bayes classifier (R e1071). TCRdb reran the public reads through fastp at Q25 and MiXCR, keeping productive beta chains. All rows with the same CDR3 protein become a single entry with the most common DNA and genes. For this entry, the V and J calls and clone size follow TCRdb and not the study's own pipeline. A total of 250,000 to 300,000 distinct CDR3 sequences appear in this sample, about 15% of them only once. In total, the top ten clones hold 10% to 15% of the sample.

General conclusions and limits of the study: Sample size was not statistically predetermined, and investigators were not blinded to group allocation. Most expanded thyroid clonotypes (frequency above 0.001) were also detected in blood, suggesting blood repertoires may reflect thyroid immune responses. In validation, the model predicted progression to ophthalmopathy with approximately 70% sensitivity and approximately 74% specificity, a median of around six months before onset. A model built on a 13 V-J signature distinguished ophthalmopathy from stable hyperthyroidism, reaching around 90% sensitivity and about 81% specificity in cross-validation and 80%/75% in testing.

Comments on this clonotype: Its antigen is unknown. No quality values exist for individual bases; no much larger clone is one base distant.

The CDR3 starts with the cysteine, ends with the phenylalanine, and has 15 residues. The DNA shown is the 45-base CDR3, in frame from base 1. Taken from the germline V gene, the CDR1 and CDR2 loops are MNHNS and SASEGT. V is cut back by 7 bases and J by 3 bases, with 10 bases in the junction unmatched. Hyperthyroidism patients were newly diagnosed, with disease duration under 2 months, and aged 18 to 65 years. Any patient with an uncontrolled infection, another autoimmune disease, pregnancy or lactation was excluded. Diagnoses relied on clinical symptoms, serum thyroxine and TRAb, thyroid ultrasound and orbital computed tomography. Blood from progressor patients was drawn when they were first diagnosed with hyperthyroidism, before any ophthalmopathy symptoms appeared. Ficoll-Paque density gradient centrifugation was used to isolate PBMCs from approximately 11 ml of fresh peripheral blood. Progressor patients were defined as those initially diagnosed with Graves' hyperthyroidism in whom ophthalmopathy developed during follow-up. Total RNA was extracted with Trizol reagent, and quality was checked on an Agilent 2100 Bioanalyzer.

Sequencing used blood. This clonotype originated in a woman between 40 and 55 years old with Graves' hyperthyroidism that later progressed to Graves' ophthalmopathy. Recombination joined TRBV6-1 with TRBJ2-3, and TRBD1 aligns with 7 junction nucleotides. The DNA reads TGTGCCAGCAACTTTCTCGGCAGGGGGACAGATACGCAGTATTTT. It translates as CASNFLGRGTDTQYF.